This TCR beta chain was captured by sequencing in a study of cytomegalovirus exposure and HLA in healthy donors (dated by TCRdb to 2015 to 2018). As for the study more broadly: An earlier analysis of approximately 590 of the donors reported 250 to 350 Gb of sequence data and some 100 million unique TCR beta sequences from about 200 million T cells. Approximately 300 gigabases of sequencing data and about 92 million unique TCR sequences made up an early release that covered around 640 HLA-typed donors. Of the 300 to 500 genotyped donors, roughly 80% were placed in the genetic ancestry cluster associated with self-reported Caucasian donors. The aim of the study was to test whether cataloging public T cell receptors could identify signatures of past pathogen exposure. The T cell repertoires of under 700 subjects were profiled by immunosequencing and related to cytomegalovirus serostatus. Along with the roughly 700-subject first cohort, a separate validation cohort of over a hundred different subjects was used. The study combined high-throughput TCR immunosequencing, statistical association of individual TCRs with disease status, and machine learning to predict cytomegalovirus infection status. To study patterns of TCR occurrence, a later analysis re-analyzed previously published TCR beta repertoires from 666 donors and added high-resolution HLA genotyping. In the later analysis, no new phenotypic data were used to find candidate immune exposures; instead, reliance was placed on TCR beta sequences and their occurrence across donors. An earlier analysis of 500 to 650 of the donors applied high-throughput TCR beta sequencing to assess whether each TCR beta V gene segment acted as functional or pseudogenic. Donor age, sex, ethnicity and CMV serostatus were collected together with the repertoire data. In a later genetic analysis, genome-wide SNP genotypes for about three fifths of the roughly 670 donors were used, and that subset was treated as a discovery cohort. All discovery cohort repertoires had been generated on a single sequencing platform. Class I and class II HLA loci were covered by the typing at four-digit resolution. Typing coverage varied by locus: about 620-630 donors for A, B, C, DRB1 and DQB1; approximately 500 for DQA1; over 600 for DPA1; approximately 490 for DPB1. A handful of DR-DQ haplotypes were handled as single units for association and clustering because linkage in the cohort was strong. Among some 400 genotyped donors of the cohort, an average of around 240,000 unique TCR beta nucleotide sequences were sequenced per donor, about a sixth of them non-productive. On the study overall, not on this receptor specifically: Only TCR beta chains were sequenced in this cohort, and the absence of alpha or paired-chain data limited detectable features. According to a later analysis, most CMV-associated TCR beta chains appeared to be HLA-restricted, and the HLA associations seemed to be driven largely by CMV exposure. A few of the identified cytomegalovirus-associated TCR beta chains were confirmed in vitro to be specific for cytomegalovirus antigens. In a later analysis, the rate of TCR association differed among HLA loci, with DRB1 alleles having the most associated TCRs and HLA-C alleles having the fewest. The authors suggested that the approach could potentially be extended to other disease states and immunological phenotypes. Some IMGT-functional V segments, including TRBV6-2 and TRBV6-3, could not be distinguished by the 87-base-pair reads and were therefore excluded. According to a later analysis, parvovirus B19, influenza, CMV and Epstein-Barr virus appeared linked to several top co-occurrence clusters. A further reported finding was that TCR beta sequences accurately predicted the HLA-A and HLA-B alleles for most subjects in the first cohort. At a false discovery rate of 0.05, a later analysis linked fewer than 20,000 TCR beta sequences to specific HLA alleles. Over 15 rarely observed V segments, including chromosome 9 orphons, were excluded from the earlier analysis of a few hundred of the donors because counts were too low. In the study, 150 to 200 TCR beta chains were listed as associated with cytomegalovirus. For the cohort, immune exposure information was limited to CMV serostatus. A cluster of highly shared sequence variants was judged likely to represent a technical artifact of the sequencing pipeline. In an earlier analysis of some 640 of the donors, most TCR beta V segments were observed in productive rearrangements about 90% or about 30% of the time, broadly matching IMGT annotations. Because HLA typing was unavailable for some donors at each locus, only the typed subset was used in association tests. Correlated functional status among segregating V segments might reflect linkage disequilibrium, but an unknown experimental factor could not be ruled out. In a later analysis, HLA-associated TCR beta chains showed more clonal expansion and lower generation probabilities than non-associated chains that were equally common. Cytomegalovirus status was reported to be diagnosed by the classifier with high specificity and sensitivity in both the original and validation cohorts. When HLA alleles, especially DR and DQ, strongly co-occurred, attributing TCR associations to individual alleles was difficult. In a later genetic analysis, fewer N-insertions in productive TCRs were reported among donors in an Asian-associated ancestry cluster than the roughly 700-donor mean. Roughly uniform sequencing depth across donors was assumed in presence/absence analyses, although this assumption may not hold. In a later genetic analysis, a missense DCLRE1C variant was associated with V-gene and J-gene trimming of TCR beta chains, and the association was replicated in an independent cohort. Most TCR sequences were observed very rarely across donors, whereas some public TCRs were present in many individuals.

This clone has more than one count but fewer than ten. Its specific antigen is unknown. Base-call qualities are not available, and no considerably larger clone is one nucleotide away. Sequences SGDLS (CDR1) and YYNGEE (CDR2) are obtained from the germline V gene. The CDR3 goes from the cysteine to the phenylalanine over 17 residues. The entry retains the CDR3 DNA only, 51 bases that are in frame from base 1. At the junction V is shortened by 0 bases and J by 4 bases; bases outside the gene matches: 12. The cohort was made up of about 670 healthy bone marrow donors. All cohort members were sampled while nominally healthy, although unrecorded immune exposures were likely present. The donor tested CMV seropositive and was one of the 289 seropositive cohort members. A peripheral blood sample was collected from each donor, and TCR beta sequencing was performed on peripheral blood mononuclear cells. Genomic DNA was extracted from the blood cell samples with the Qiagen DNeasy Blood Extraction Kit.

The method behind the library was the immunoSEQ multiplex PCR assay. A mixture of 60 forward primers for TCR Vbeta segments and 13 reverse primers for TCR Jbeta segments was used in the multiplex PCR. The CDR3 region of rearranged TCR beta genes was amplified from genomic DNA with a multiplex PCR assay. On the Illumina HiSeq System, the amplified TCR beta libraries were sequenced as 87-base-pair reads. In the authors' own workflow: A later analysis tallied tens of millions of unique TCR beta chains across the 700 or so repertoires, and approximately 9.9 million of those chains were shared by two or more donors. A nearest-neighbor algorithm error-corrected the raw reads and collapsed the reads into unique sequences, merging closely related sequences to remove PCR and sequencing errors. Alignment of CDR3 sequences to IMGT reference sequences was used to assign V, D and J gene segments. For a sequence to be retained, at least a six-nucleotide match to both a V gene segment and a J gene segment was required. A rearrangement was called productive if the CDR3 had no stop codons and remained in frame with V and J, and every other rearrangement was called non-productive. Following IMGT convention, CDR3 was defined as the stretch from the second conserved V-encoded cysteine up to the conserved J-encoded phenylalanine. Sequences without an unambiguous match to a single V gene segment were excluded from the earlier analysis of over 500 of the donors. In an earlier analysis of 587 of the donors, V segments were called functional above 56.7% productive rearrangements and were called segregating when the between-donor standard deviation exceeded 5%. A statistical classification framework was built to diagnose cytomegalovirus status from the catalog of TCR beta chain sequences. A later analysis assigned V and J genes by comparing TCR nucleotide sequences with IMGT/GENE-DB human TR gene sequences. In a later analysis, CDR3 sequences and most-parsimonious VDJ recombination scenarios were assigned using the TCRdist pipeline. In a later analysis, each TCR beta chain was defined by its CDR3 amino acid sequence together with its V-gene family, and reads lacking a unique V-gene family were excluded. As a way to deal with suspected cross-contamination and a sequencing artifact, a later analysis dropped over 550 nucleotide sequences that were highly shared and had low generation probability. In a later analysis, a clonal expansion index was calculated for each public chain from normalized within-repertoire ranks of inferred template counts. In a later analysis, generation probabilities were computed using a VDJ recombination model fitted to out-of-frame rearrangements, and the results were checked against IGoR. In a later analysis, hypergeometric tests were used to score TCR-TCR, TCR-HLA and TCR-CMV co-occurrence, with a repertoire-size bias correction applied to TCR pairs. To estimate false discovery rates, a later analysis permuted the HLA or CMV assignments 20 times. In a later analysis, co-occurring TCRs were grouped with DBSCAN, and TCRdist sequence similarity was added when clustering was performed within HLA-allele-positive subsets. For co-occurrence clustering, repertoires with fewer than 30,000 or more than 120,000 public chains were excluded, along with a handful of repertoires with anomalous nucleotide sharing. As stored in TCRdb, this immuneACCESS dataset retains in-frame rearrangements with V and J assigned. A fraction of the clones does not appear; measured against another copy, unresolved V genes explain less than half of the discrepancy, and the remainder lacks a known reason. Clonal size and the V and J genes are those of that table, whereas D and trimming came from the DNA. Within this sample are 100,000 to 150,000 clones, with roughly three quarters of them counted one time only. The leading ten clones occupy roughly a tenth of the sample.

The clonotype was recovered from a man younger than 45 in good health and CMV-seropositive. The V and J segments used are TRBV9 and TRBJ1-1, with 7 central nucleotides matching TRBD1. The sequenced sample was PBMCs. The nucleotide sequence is TGTGCCAGCAGCGTAGATCAAGGTGGGGGACAGTCCACTGAAGCTTTCTTT. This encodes CASSVDQGGGQSTEAFF.